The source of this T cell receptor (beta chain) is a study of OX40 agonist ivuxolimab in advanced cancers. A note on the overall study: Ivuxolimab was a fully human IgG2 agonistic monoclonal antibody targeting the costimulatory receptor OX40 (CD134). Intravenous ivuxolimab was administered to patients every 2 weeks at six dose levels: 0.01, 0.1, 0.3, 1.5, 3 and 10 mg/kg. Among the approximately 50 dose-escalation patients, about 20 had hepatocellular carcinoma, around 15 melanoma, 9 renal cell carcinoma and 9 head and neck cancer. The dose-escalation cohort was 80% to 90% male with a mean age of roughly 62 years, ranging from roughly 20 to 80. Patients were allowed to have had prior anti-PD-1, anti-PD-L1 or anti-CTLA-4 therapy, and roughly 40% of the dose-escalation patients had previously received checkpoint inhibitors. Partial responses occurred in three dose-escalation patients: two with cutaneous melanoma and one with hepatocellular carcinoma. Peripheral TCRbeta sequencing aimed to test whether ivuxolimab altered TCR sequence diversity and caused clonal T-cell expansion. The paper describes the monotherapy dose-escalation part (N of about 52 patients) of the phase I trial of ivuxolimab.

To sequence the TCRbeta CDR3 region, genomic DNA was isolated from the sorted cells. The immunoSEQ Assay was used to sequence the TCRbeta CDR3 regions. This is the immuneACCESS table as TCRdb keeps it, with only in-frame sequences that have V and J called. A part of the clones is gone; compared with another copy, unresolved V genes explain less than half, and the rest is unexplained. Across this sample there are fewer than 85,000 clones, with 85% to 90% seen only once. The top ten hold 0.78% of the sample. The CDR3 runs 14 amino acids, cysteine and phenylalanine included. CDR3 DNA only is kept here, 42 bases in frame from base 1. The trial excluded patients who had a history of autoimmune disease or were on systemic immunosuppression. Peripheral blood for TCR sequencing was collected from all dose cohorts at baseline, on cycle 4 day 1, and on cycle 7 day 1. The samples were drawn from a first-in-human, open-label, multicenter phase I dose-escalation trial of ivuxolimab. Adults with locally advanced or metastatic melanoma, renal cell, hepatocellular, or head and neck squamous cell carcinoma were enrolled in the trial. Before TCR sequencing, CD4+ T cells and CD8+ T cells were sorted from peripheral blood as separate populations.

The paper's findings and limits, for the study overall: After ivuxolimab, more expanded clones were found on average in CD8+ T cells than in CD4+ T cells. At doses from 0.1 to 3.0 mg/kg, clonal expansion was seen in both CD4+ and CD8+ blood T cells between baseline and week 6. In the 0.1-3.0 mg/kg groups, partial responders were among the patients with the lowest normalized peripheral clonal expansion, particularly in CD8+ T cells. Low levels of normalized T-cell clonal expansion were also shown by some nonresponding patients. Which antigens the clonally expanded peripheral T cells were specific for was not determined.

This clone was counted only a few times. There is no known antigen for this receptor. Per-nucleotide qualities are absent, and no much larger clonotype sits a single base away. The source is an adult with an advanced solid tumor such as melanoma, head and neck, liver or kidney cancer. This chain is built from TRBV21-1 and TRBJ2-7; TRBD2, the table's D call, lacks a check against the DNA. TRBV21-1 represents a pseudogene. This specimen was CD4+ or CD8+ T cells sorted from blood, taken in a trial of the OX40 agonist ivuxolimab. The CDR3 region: CASSKGEGGYEQYF. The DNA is TGTGCCAGCAGCAAAGGGGAGGGGGGATACGAGCAGTACTTC.